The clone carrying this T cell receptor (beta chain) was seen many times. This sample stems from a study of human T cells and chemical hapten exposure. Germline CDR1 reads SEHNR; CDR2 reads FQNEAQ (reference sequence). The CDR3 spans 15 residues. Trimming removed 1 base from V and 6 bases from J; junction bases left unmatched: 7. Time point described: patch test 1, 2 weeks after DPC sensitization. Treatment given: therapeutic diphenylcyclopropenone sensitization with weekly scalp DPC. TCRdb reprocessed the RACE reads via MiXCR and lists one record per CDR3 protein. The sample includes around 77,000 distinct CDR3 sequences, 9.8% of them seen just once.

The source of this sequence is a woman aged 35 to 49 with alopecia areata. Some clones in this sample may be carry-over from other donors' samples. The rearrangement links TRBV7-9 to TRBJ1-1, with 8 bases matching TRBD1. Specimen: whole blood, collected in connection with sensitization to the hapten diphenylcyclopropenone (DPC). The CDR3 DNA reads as TGTGCCAGCAGCTTAGGGACCAGGGGGCGGGCTGAAGCTTTCTTT. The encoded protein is CASSLGTRGRAEAFF. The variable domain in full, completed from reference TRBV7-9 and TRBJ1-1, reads DTGVSQNPRHKITKRGQNVTFRCDPISEHNRLYWYRQTLGQGPEFLTYFQNEAQLEKSRLLSDRFSAERPKGSFSTLEIQRTEQGDSAMYLCASSLGTRGRAEAFFGQGTRLTVV.